This passage covers 27 T cell receptor beta chains from one sample sequenced in a study of cytomegalovirus exposure and HLA in healthy donors. PCR employed 60 Vbeta and 13 Jbeta primers. Profiling relied on immunoSEQ multiplex PCR, and the TCRdb table lists in-frame clones only, not all of them. In the table there are about 40,000 clones, 45% to 65% of which are singletons. Material for sequencing was PBMCs. Every receptor here comes from a human donor in good health.

The CDR3 DNA is TGTGCCAGTCACCCCGGCGGCGAGACCTACGAGCAGTACTTC. This gives the protein CASHPGGETYEQYF. The chain employs TRBV19 and TRBJ2-7, with D unresolved. Germline V gene data show CDR1 as LNHDA and CDR2 as SQIVND (reference sequence). The CDR3 loop spans 14 amino acids. V dropped 8 bases and J dropped 2 bases, with 16 bases sitting between them.

This clone was seen once. The genes are TRBV5-1 and TRBJ1-2; D may be TRBD1 (6 bases). Trimming pared 5 bases from V and 0 bases from J, leaving 11 bases between. Germline CDR1 reads SGHRS; CDR2 reads YFSETQ. The CDR3 runs to 14 residues. The CDR3, as DNA: TGCGCCAGCAGACCCGGGACAACTAACTATGGCTACACCTTC. The encoded protein is CASRPGTTNYGYTF.

The rearrangement uses TRBV30 and TRBJ1-3; D remains unclear. The germline CDR1 and CDR2 sequences are GTSNPN and SVGIG (reference sequence). V was trimmed by 3 bases and J by 0 bases, leaving 6 bases between them. This CDR3 is built from 13 residues. This CDR3 reads CAWSRGSGNTIYF. In DNA form, the CDR3 reads TGTGCCTGGAGCAGAGGCTCTGGAAACACCATATATTTT. Full variable domain (rest looked up from reference TRBV30 and TRBJ1-3): SQTIHQWPATLVQPVGSPLSLECTVEGTSNPNLYWYRQAAGRGLQLLFYSVGIGQISSEVPQNLSASRPQDRQFILSSKKLLLSDSGFYLCAWSRGSGNTIYFGEGSWLTVV.

The CDR3 protein is CATTLKPGNTIYF. CDR3 nucleotide sequence: TGTGCCACAACCCTAAAACCTGGAAACACCATATATTTT. The chain links TRBV6-5 to TRBJ1-3; D not resolved. Trimming removed 10 bases from V and 2 bases from J, with 12 bases in between. This CDR3 spans 13 amino acids. In germline, CDR1 is MNHEY, CDR2 SVGAGI.

The genes are TRBV5-4 and TRBJ2-5; the match to TRBD2 covers 13 bases. V shed 0 bases, J shed 1 base, and the junction held 12 bases outside the gene matches. The CDR3 loop spans 20 amino acids. From germline, CDR1 is SGHNT and CDR2 YYREEE (reference sequence). The CDR3 coding sequence is TGTGCCAGCAGCTTGGGGACTAGCGGGAGATTCGTCGGAGGCCAAGAGACCCAGTACTTC. Translation gives CASSLGTSGRFVGGQETQYF.

This clone is categorized as medium-sized (0.01 to 0.1%). The CDR3 nucleotides read TGTGCCAGCAGTTTAAAGGGGTTTGGCACTGAAGCTTTCTTT. Protein sequence: CASSLKGFGTEAFF. This rearrangement joins TRBV27 to TRBJ1-1; D may be TRBD1 (5 bases). Germline V CDR1 and CDR2: MNHEY, SMNVEV (reference sequence). Trimming shortened V by 2 bases and J by 4 bases, and 11 bases separated the two germline ends. The CDR3 totals 14 residues.

The chain uses TRBV18 and TRBJ1-2; 7 nucleotides agree with TRBD1. The V and J ends lost 3 bases and 4 bases, in that order; junction bases with no gene match: 14. Looked up from germline, CDR1 is KGHSH and CDR2 is LQKENI. CDR3 length equals 17 residues. The CDR3 bases are TGTGCCAGCTCACCCGAAGCCGGACAGGTTAAATCCTATGGCTACACCTTC. This codes for CASSPEAGQVKSYGYTF.

J is TRBJ1-2 and V is TRBV28, with 7 bases lining up with TRBD1. Looked up from germline, CDR1 is MDHEN and CDR2 is SYDVKM. V was clipped by 4 bases and J by 1 base; unmatched bases: 3. The CDR3 contains 14 residues. The CDR3: CASSSGQDNYGYTF. CDR3 sequence (DNA): TGTGCCAGCAGTTCCGGACAGGATAACTATGGCTACACCTTC.

The chain combines TRBV6-6 with TRBJ2-7, with 7 nucleotides matching TRBD1. V trimming: 6 bases; J trimming: 5 bases; junction bases outside the gene matches: 7. Germline V CDR1 and CDR2: MNHNY, SVGAGI (reference sequence). CDR3 length equals 13 residues. CDR3 amino acids: CASSWDSRDEQYF. In DNA form, the CDR3 reads TGTGCCAGCAGCTGGGACAGCAGAGACGAGCAGTACTTC.

The rearrangement joins TRBV6-4 to TRBJ1-5; 8 nucleotides line up with TRBD1. J lost 2 bases, V lost 5 bases, and 5 bases had no gene match. In germline, CDR1 is MRHNA, CDR2 SNTAGT. The CDR3 extends over 15 amino acids. DNA for the CDR3: TGTGCCAGCAGTCCTTCAGGGGGCGGCAATCAGCCCCAGCATTTT. It codes for CASSPSGGGNQPQHF.

This sequence joins TRBV19 and TRBJ2-7; D may be TRBD2 (6 bases). Germline V gene lookup returns CDR1 LNHDA and CDR2 SQIVND (reference sequence). This CDR3 spans 14 amino acids. The V and J ends lost 4 bases and 1 base respectively, with 11 bases between them. CDR3 DNA: TGTGCCAGTAGTAAAAAAGCGGGTTCCTACGAGCAGTACTTC. The encoded protein is CASSKKAGSYEQYF. The full variable domain, with the rest looked up from reference TRBV19 and TRBJ2-7, is DGGITQSPKYLFRKEGQNVTLSCEQNLNHDAMYWYRQDPGQGLRLIYYSQIVNDFQKGDIAEGYSVSREKKESFPLTVTSAQKNPTAFYLCASSKKAGSYEQYFGPGTRLTVT.

The chain links TRBV15 to TRBJ1-2; possibly TRBD1 for D (6 bases). Germline V gives CDR1 LNHNV, CDR2 YYDKDF (reference sequence). The CDR3 is made up of 14 amino acids. V shed 1 base and J shed 8 bases, with 14 bases lying between them. CDR3 in DNA: TGTGCCACCAGCAGAGGGCAGGGGTATGACGGCTACACCTTC. Protein: CATSRGQGYDGYTF.

The sample holds a few counts of this clone. The rearrangement joins TRBV7-2 to TRBJ2-5, with a tentative D call TRBD2 (5 bases). CDR1 is SGHTA and CDR2 is FQGNSA in the germline V gene. V dropped 2 bases and J dropped 3 bases, with 10 bases sitting between them. This CDR3 contains 14 residues. The CDR3 loop reads CASSLTREKETQYF. Written as DNA, the CDR3 is TGTGCCAGCAGCTTAACTAGGGAAAAAGAGACCCAGTACTTC.

This clone was seen more than once but under ten times. The rearrangement uses TRBV28 and TRBJ1-5; D call uncertain. Between the trimmed V and J ends, which lost 5 bases and 5 bases, there was a span of 13 bases. CDR1 and CDR2 (germline): MDHEN, SYDVKM. The CDR3 runs 14 residues. The CDR3 loop is CASSRSGSDQPQHF. The CDR3 DNA reads as TGTGCCAGCAGTCGGAGTGGTTCGGATCAGCCCCAGCATTTT.

This clone has just a few counts. The V and J genes are TRBV7-8 and TRBJ2-2, with 8 bases lining up with TRBD2. CDR1 and CDR2 (germline): SGHVS, FQNEAQ. V trimming: 2 bases; J trimming: 4 bases; junction bases outside the gene matches: 6. The CDR3 contains 16 residues. The CDR3 loop is CASSLRTSWGTGELFF. The CDR3 DNA sequence: TGTGCCAGCAGCTTACGGACTAGCTGGGGCACCGGGGAGCTGTTTTTT.

The chain has TRBV19 and TRBJ2-7, with D unclear. Germline CDR1 and CDR2: LNHDA and SQIVND (reference sequence). Trimming took 3 bases from V and 2 from J, leaving 14 bases between them. The CDR3 totals 15 residues. The CDR3 loop is CASSMRQAHPYEQYF. The CDR3 DNA follows: TGTGCCAGTAGTATGCGCCAGGCTCATCCCTACGAGCAGTACTTC.

This chain links TRBV5-5 with TRBJ2-5; 7 nucleotides line up with TRBD1. The J segment lost 2 bases and the V segment lost 4 bases, leaving 5 bases of the junction unmatched. The CDR3 is 14 amino acids. Germline assignment: CDR1 SGHKS and CDR2 YYEKEE (reference sequence). CDR3 residues: CASSPPGQQETQYF. Here the CDR3 DNA reads TGTGCCAGCAGCCCACCGGGACAGCAAGAGACCCAGTACTTC. Based on the CDR3 plus reference TRBV5-5 and TRBJ2-5, the full variable domain is DAGVTQSPTHLIKTRGQQVTLRCSPISGHKSVSWYQQVLGQGPQFIFQYYEKEERGRGNFPDRFSARQFPNYSSELNVNALLLGDSALYLCASSPPGQQETQYFGPGTRLLVL.

This chain joins TRBV5-1 and TRBJ1-4, with D tentatively TRBD1 (5 bases). The length of the CDR3 is 16 residues. CDR1 and CDR2 (germline): SGHRS, YFSETQ. Trimming took 4 bases from V and 0 from J, leaving 13 bases between them. CDR3 sequence (DNA): TGCGCCAGCAGCCAGGGCGGACGGCCAACTAATGAAAAACTGTTTTTT. Translating gives CASSQGGRPTNEKLFF. Full variable domain (rest looked up from reference TRBV5-1 and TRBJ1-4): KAGVTQTPRYLIKTRGQQVTLSCSPISGHRSVSWYQQTPGQGLQFLFEYFSETQRNKGNFPGRFSGRQFSNSRSEMNVSTLELGDSALYLCASSQGGRPTNEKLFFGSGTQLSVL.

The genes are TRBV7-9 and TRBJ1-1; D gene uncertain. The CDR3 is made up of 13 amino acids. The V end was cut by 3 bases, the J end by 1 base, with 6 bases between. CDR1 and CDR2 (germline): SEHNR, FQNEAQ (reference sequence). The CDR3 DNA sequence: TGTGCCAGCAGCTTCGAGGAGAACACTGAAGCTTTCTTT. It specifies CASSFEENTEAFF.

CDR3 in amino acids: CASSDSTSGSTDTQYF. CDR3 bases: TGTGCCAGCAGTGACTCGACTAGCGGGAGCACAGATACGCAGTATTTT. This chain joins TRBV6-4 and TRBJ2-3; 10 nucleotides match TRBD2. With 0 bases clipped from V and 0 bases from J, the junction kept 0 bases outside the gene matches. The CDR3 is 16 residues long. In germline, CDR1 is MRHNA, CDR2 SNTAGT.

The V and J genes are TRBV6-8 and TRBJ2-5; 7 bases fit TRBD1. CDR1 and CDR2 from the germline V gene are MNHGY and SAAAGT. This CDR3 spans 14 amino acids. The V gene end was trimmed by 6 bases and the J gene end by 5 bases; junction bases not matched to a gene: 9. As DNA, the CDR3 is TGTGCCAGCAGCAAGACAGGGTTTAGGGAGACCCAGTACTTC. Amino acids: CASSKTGFRETQYF.

This clone is a singleton in its sample. The chain carries TRBV7-9 and TRBJ2-4; 7 bases agree with TRBD1. Germline V gene data show CDR1 as SEHNR and CDR2 as FQNEAQ (reference sequence). Trimming took 4 bases from V and 1 from J; bases not matched to a gene: 7. This CDR3 is 16 amino acids long. The CDR3 DNA sequence: TGTGCCAGCAGCTCTTACCAGGGGGTTGCCAAAAACATTCAGTACTTC. Amino acid sequence: CASSSYQGVAKNIQYF.

The gene calls are TRBV18 and TRBJ2-3; 9 positions agree with TRBD2. Germline trimming cut 2 bases from V and 2 bases from J; bases unmatched to any gene: 5. Germline V lookup: CDR1 KGHSH, CDR2 LQKENI. The CDR3 is 16 residues long. CDR3 sequence: CASSPASGTITDTQYF. CDR3 sequence (DNA): TGTGCCAGCTCACCAGCTAGCGGGACTATCACAGATACGCAGTATTTT.

CDR3: CASSFGLDNEQFF. The CDR3 nucleotides read TGTGCCAGCAGTTTCGGACTAGACAATGAGCAGTTCTTC. V gene TRBV27 combines with J gene TRBJ2-1, with 7 bases that match TRBD2. This CDR3 comprises 13 residues. J was trimmed by 5 bases and V by 3 bases; bases with no gene match: 1. CDR1 is MNHEY and CDR2 is SMNVEV in the germline V gene (reference sequence).

The chain recombines TRBV2 with TRBJ2-2, with D possibly matching TRBD1 (6 bases). Trimming removed 6 bases from V and 5 bases from J, with 19 bases in between. The CDR3 length is 16 residues. Germline values: CDR1 SNHLY, CDR2 FYNNEI. The chain's CDR3 is CASRAWSPQGTGELFF. The CDR3 DNA sequence: TGTGCCAGCAGGGCCTGGAGCCCGCAGGGGACCGGGGAGCTGTTTTTT.

The chain has TRBV7-2 and TRBJ1-1; D remains ambiguous. V was pared by 3 bases and J by 4 bases, with 9 bases between. The germline CDR1 and CDR2 sequences are SGHTA and FQGNSA. The CDR3 is 13 residues long. CDR3 in amino acids: CASSLEVPTEAFF. Here the CDR3 DNA reads TGTGCCAGCAGCTTGGAGGTCCCCACTGAAGCTTTCTTT.

A single count supports this clone. The V gene is TRBV6-5, the J gene TRBJ2-5; TRBD1 is a possible D gene (6 bases). Germline V lookup: CDR1 MNHEY, CDR2 SVGAGI. The CDR3 is 15 residues long. V was cut by 5 bases and J by 5 bases, with 18 bases left in between. The CDR3, as DNA: TGTGCCAGCAGTCAAACTATTGGGGGCACGGAGACCCAGTACTTC. Translating gives CASSQTIGGTETQYF.